This T cell receptor (beta chain) was documented in a study of blood T cell repertoires in COVID-19. Study as a whole: Acute-phase and convalescent COVID-19 samples originated in the United States, Italy and Spain. T cells, B-cell-depleted T cells, or PBMCs provided the cDNA or gDNA that served as material.

This CDR3 has 16 amino acids. Germline lookup yields CDR1 SGHRS and CDR2 YFSETQ. V dropped 3 bases and J dropped 8; count of bases not matched to a gene: 10. Original methodology: Counts of nucleated cells, estimated from reference gene primer amplification, were obtained. The table came from immunoSEQ multiplex PCR; TCRdb's copy has only in-frame clones and leaves some out. From that table come the V and J calls and clone size; the DNA was used to work out D and trimming. Altogether 55,000 to 80,000 clones are present, roughly 82% being singletons, with the ten largest covering roughly 4.8%. Material for sequencing was peripheral blood. The chain recombines TRBV5-1 with TRBJ1-4; the match to TRBD1 covers 10 bases. The TCR originated in a human donor in a cohort sampled during active COVID-19. The CDR3 coding sequence is TGCGCCAGCAGCTCGACAGGGGGCGCGGTTAAGGAAAAACTGTTTTTT. As protein: CASSSTGGAVKEKLFF.